A single sample gave rise to the 18 T cell receptor beta chains below, sequenced in a study of blood T cell repertoires in COVID-19. The data were produced by immunoSEQ multiplex PCR, yet TCRdb's version contains in-frame clones alone and is incomplete. The sample carries 200,000 to 250,000 clones, around 81% recorded once. The sequenced material came from peripheral blood. These receptors came from a woman in her sixties with active or convalescent COVID-19.

This chain connects TRBV7-3 to TRBJ2-1, with 8 bases fitting TRBD2. Per germline, CDR1 SGHTA and CDR2 FQGTGA. The CDR3 length is 15 residues. V was clipped by 5 bases and J by 2 bases; unmatched bases: 5. The CDR3 bases are TGTGCCAGCAGCCTTACGGGAGGGCCCTACAATGAGCAGTTCTTC. This translates into CASSLTGGPYNEQFF. Supplemented by reference TRBV7-3 and TRBJ2-1, the full variable domain reads GAGVSQTPSNKVTEKGKYVELRCDPISGHTALYWYRQSLGQGPEFLIYFQGTGAADDSGLPNDRFFAVRPEGSVSTLKIQRTERGDSAVYLCASSLTGGPYNEQFFGPGTRLTVL.

This clone was detected only once. The CDR3 loop is CASSSPGQGPGEQYV. In DNA form, the CDR3 reads TGTGCCAGCAGTTCACCGGGACAGGGGCCCGGGGAGCAGTACGTC. This chain connects TRBV6-2 or TRBV6-3 to TRBJ2-7; TRBD1 aligns across 10 bases. Trimming took 4 bases from V and 7 from J; bases not matched to a gene: 10. Germline CDR1 is MNHEY and CDR2 is SVGEGT. The length of the CDR3 is 15 residues.

V is TRBV5-1 and J is TRBJ1-1, with 11 bases aligning to TRBD1. CDR1 SGHRS and CDR2 YFSETQ come from the germline V gene. With V trimmed by 5 bases and J by 1 base, 7 bases remained unmatched. The CDR3 is made up of 16 amino acids. This CDR3 reads CASRPGQGARNTEAFF. The CDR3 coding sequence is TGCGCCAGCAGACCCGGACAGGGGGCGAGGAACACTGAAGCTTTCTTT.

The chain combines TRBV5-4 with TRBJ2-1, with 11 bases that match TRBD2. CDR1 is SGHNT, CDR2 YYREEE, per germline (reference sequence). This CDR3 has 15 amino acids. Trimming took 4 bases from V and 6 from J; bases not matched to a gene: 6. CDR3 DNA: TGTGCCAGCAGCCCTGGACTAGCGGGCCTCAATGAGCAGTTCTTC. This gives the protein CASSPGLAGLNEQFF.

The chain employs TRBV29-1 and TRBJ2-7, with D possibly matching TRBD2 (6 bases). V lost 6 bases, J lost 2 bases, and 14 bases lay in between. The CDR3 totals 13 residues. Germline lookup yields CDR1 SQVTM and CDR2 ANQGSEA. The CDR3 here is CSVRDSRAYEQYF. CDR3 in DNA: TGCAGCGTCCGGGACTCGAGAGCCTACGAGCAGTACTTC.

The V gene is TRBV28, the J gene TRBJ1-2; D is possibly TRBD1 (6 bases). Trimming removed 2 bases from V and 5 bases from J, with 15 bases in between. This CDR3 is built from 15 residues. Germline-derived CDR1 and CDR2 are MDHEN and SYDVKM. This CDR3 is CASSLMGQGLYGYTF. The CDR3 bases are TGTGCCAGCAGTTTAATGGGGCAGGGGCTGTATGGCTACACCTTC.

The CDR3 DNA is TGTGCCACCAGCAGACCCGGGACTAGCGGGAGGGCCCTTGGTGAGCAGTTCTTC. Translating gives CATSRPGTSGRALGEQFF. The chain links TRBV15 to TRBJ2-1, with 16 bases aligning to TRBD2. V lost 2 bases, J lost 9 bases, and 10 bases stayed unmatched. The CDR3 is 18 amino acids. CDR1 and CDR2 from the germline V gene are LNHNV and YYDKDF (reference sequence).

V usage is TRBV28 and J usage is TRBJ1-5; D is ambiguous. The ends were cut back, 0 bases at V and 0 bases at J, with 9 bases in the middle. This CDR3 spans 16 amino acids. Germline V gene data show CDR1 as MDHEN and CDR2 as SYDVKM. The CDR3 loop is CASSLWTGYSNQPQHF. CDR3 nucleotide sequence: TGTGCCAGCAGTTTATGGACGGGATATAGCAATCAGCCCCAGCATTTT.

The chain couples TRBV6-6 to TRBJ1-6; 7 positions match TRBD1. The V gene end was trimmed by 3 bases and the J gene end by 8 bases; junction bases not matched to a gene: 7. Germline V lookup: CDR1 MNHNY, CDR2 SVGAGI (reference sequence). The CDR3 extends over 15 amino acids. The CDR3 loop is CASSYPGQVDSPLHF. In DNA form, the CDR3 reads TGTGCCAGCAGTTATCCCGGACAGGTAGATTCACCCCTCCACTTT.

This sequence joins TRBV6-5 and TRBJ1-2; D gene uncertain. Trimming left V 10 bases short and J 0 bases short, with 15 bases between. The CDR3 is 14 amino acids. Germline V CDR1 and CDR2: MNHEY, SVGAGI. CDR3 bases: TGTGCCACCTCCCTTGAACCAGCTAACTATGGCTACACCTTC. The encoded protein is CATSLEPANYGYTF.

The V call is TRBV6-5, the J call TRBJ2-7; D call uncertain. V was clipped by 9 bases and J by 3 bases, with 15 bases between them. Germline CDR1 is MNHEY and CDR2 is SVGAGI. The length of the CDR3 is 13 residues. The CDR3 DNA is TGTGCCAGTGGAGAGGCAGTTCACTACGAGCAGTACGTC. Translation: CASGEAVHYEQYV.

V and J are TRBV2 and TRBJ2-2; 9 nucleotides align to TRBD1. V shed 8 bases and J 6 bases; nucleotides not matched to a gene: 7. This CDR3 has 14 residues. Looked up from germline, CDR1 is SNHLY and CDR2 is FYNNEI. The chain's CDR3 is CASSRDREAGELFF. The CDR3, as DNA: TGTGCCAGCTCCCGGGACAGGGAGGCCGGGGAGCTGTTTTTT.

This clone turned up a few times. The V and J genes are TRBV11-2 and TRBJ1-1, with D perhaps TRBD1 (5 bases). Germline CDR1 is SGHAT and CDR2 is FQNNGV. The CDR3 covers 13 residues. Deletions cut 3 bases from V and 3 bases from J, with 8 bases between. CDR3 bases: TGTGCCAGCAGCTTGGAACAGGACACTGAAGCTTTCTTT. It yields the protein CASSLEQDTEAFF.

V is TRBV7-2 and J is TRBJ2-7, with 9 bases identical to TRBD1. V was pared by 0 bases and J by 3 bases, with 0 bases of the junction left unmatched. The germline V gene has CDR1 SGHTA and CDR2 FQGNSA. This CDR3 has 14 residues. CDR3 sequence reads: CASSLAGQGYEQYV. The DNA for the CDR3 is TGTGCCAGCAGCTTAGCGGGACAGGGCTACGAGCAGTACGTC.

The chain recombines TRBV6-5 with TRBJ1-2, with a tentative D call TRBD1 (5 bases). The germline V gene encodes CDR1 MNHEY and CDR2 SVGAGI. This CDR3 contains 15 residues. V was cut by 0 bases and J by 4 bases, with 12 bases left in between. In nucleotides, the CDR3 is TGTGCCAGCAGTTACTCGAGAGCGGGGACCTATGGCTACACCTTC. Its protein product is CASSYSRAGTYGYTF.

The chain uses TRBV7-9 and TRBJ1-1; no firm D call. This CDR3 has 13 amino acids. V was pared by 8 bases and J by 3 bases, with 13 bases between. Per the germline V gene, CDR1 is SEHNR and CDR2 is FQNEAQ (reference sequence). CDR3 sequence: CASQLQRDTEAFF. The CDR3 nucleotides read TGTGCCAGCCAGTTGCAGAGGGACACTGAAGCTTTCTTT.

The chain carries TRBV19 and TRBJ2-1; 11 bases line up with TRBD2. The CDR3 totals 19 residues. Per germline, CDR1 LNHDA and CDR2 SQIVND (reference sequence). Unmatched junction bases numbered 9, after V lost 2 bases and J lost 0 bases. CDR3 sequence: CASSIRASGRPSSYNEQFF. Written as DNA, the CDR3 is TGTGCCAGTAGTATACGGGCTAGCGGGAGGCCCAGCTCCTACAATGAGCAGTTCTTC.

This chain joins TRBV5-1 and TRBJ2-1; TRBD2 aligns across 12 bases. Germline V gives CDR1 SGHRS, CDR2 YFSETQ. The CDR3 is 13 residues long. V shed 7 bases and J 6 bases; nucleotides not matched to a gene: 2. The CDR3, as DNA: TGCGCCAGCCGGACTAGCGGGACCAATGAGCAGTTCTTC. Residues: CASRTSGTNEQFF.